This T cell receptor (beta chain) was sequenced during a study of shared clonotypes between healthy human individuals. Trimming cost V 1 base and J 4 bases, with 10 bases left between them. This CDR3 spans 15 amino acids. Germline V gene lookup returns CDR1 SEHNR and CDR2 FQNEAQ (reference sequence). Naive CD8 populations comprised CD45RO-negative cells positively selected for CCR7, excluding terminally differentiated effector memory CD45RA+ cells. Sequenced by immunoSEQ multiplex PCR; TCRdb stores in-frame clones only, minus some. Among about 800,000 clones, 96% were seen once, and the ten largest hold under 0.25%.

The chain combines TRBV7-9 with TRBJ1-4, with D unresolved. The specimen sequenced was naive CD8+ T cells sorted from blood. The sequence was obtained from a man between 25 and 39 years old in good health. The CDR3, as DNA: TGTGCCAGCAGCTTAGATTTTAAGGATAATGAAAAACTGTTTTTT. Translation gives CASSLDFKDNEKLFF. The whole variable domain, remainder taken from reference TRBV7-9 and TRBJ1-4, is DTGVSQNPRHKITKRGQNVTFRCDPISEHNRLYWYRQTLGQGPEFLTYFQNEAQLEKSRLLSDRFSAERPKGSFSTLEIQRTEQGDSAMYLCASSLDFKDNEKLFFGSGTQLSVL.